This T cell receptor (beta chain) came from a study of T cell changes during pregnancy in multiple sclerosis. Produced via immunoSEQ multiplex PCR; TCRdb's table is partial and in-frame only. The sample has tens of thousands of clones; around 93% are singletons. This clone came up once. V was pared by 6 bases and J by 6 bases, with 11 bases between. The CDR3 has 13 amino acids. From germline, CDR1 is KGHSH and CDR2 LQKENI. The TCR comes from a female donor with multiple sclerosis, enrolled in a pregnancy study. The chain carries TRBV18 and TRBJ2-2, with unresolved D. The source material was peripheral blood, sampled in the first trimester of pregnancy. Here the CDR3 reads CASSPFGAGELFF. CDR3 bases: TGTGCCAGCTCCCCCTTCGGTGCCGGGGAGCTGTTTTTT.